The 16 T cell receptor beta chains below come from one sample, sequenced in a study of T cell repertoires in cytomegalovirus infection. TCRdb redid the calling of the reads with MiXCR, one entry per CDR3 protein. The sample lists about 770,000 distinct CDR3 sequences, roughly 28% occurring once. No antigens are known for them. Here the sequenced sample was cultured CD8+ T cells from PBMCs, taken from culture after CMV antigen stimulation. The receptors were gathered from a human donor in good health (CMV status not recorded). Some clones in this sample may be carry-over from other donors' samples.

The chain employs TRBV12-3 or TRBV12-4 and TRBJ2-1; maybe TRBD2 (6 bases). The length of the CDR3 is 14 residues. Trimming took 3 bases from V and 5 from J, leaving 11 bases between them. This chain's CDR3 is CASSLAGTHNEQFF. For the CDR3, the DNA is TGTGCCAGCAGTTTGGCGGGAACTCACAATGAGCAGTTCTTC.

This clonotype was observed at least ten times. This chain joins TRBV19 and TRBJ2-1; the D gene is possibly TRBD1 (5 bases). Trimming took off 9 bases at V and 3 bases at J, with 12 bases between the two ends. This CDR3 comprises 13 residues. The germline gives CDR1 LNHDA, CDR2 SQIVND (reference sequence). The CDR3 protein is CASSSDSYNEQFF. The DNA of the CDR3 is TGTGCCAGCAGCTCCGACAGCTACAATGAGCAGTTCTTC.

The chain uses TRBV6-1 and TRBJ1-1; no clear D. Germline V gives CDR1 MNHNS, CDR2 SASEGT. Trimming removed 5 bases from V and 5 bases from J, with 12 bases in between. This CDR3 has 13 amino acids. The CDR3 spells CASSTPGETEAFF. The CDR3 DNA reads TGTGCCAGCAGTACCCCCGGGGAGACTGAAGCTTTCTTT.

A few counts support this clonotype. The V gene is TRBV10-3, the J gene TRBJ2-1; the match to TRBD1 covers 7 bases. The V gene end was trimmed by 6 bases and the J gene end by 8 bases; junction bases not matched to a gene: 4. Looked up from germline, CDR1 is ENHRY and CDR2 is SYGVKD. The CDR3 is made up of 12 amino acids. CDR3 bases: TGTGCCATCAGAGTCGACAGGGATGAGCAGTTCTTC. This translates into CAIRVDRDEQFF.

At least ten counts were recorded for this clonotype. The rearrangement links TRBV2 to TRBJ2-5; 7 bases match TRBD2. V was clipped by 10 bases and J by 2 bases; unmatched bases: 7. The germline CDR1 and CDR2 sequences are SNHLY and FYNNEI. The CDR3 spans 13 residues. The CDR3 is CAIVRRGQETQYF. DNA of the CDR3: TGTGCCATCGTCAGGCGGGGGCAAGAGACCCAGTACTTC.

This clonotype occurred a few times. The chain carries TRBV27 and TRBJ1-4, with TRBD1 as a possible D gene (5 bases). The V end was cut by 5 bases, the J end by 4 bases, with 17 bases between. The CDR3 loop spans 16 amino acids. Germline V lookup: CDR1 MNHEY, CDR2 SMNVEV (reference sequence). In DNA form, the CDR3 reads TGTGCCAGCAGTCCCAGGAGGGGAAGGGGTAATGAAAAACTGTTTTTT. Amino acids: CASSPRRGRGNEKLFF. Variable domain in full (rest from reference TRBV27 and TRBJ1-4): EAQVTQNPRYLITVTGKKLTVTCSQNMNHEYMSWYRQDPGLGLRQIYYSMNVEVTDKGDVPEGYKVSRKEKRNFPLILESPSPNQTSLYFCASSPRRGRGNEKLFFGSGTQLSVL.

The J gene is TRBJ1-5, the V gene TRBV6-6; perhaps TRBD1 as D (6 bases). V lost 8 bases, J lost 1 base, and 27 bases lay in between. Germline values: CDR1 MNHNY, CDR2 SVGAGI (reference sequence). This CDR3 spans 19 amino acids. The CDR3 DNA reads as TGTGCCAGCGCTCCAATTGTACAGGGTGCGGTGAAGAGCAATCAGCCCCAGCATTTT. Translated: CASAPIVQGAVKSNQPQHF.

This sequence joins TRBV7-2 and TRBJ1-2; D may be TRBD1 (5 bases). In germline, CDR1 is SGHTA, CDR2 FQGNSA. CDR3 length equals 15 residues. V was shortened by 1 base and J by 6 bases, with 15 bases between the two germline ends. The CDR3 DNA is TGTGCCAGCAGCTTAGGACCAGGGCGGGTAAATGGCTACACCTTC. It specifies CASSLGPGRVNGYTF.

This chain connects TRBV4-1 to TRBJ2-7; no definite D call. The CDR3 contains 14 residues. Trimming pared 0 bases from V and 3 bases from J, leaving 9 bases between. Germline-derived CDR1 and CDR2 are MGHRA and YSYEKL. The CDR3 loop reads CASSQEPGYYEQYV. The CDR3 nucleotides are TGCGCCAGCAGCCAAGAGCCCGGCTACTACGAGCAGTACGTC.

This chain joins TRBV2 and TRBJ2-5; the D is unclear. There are 10 residues in the CDR3. Trimming removed 4 bases at V and 8 bases at J, with 5 bases between. CDR1 and CDR2 from the germline V gene are SNHLY and FYNNEI. DNA of the CDR3: TGTGCCAGCAGTGGGATTACCCAGTACTTC. It is translated as CASSGITQYF.

The chain employs TRBV2 and TRBJ1-5, with D perhaps matching TRBD1 (6 bases). Germline lookup yields CDR1 SNHLY and CDR2 FYNNEI. Trimming stripped 3 bases from V and 7 bases from J, with 13 bases between. There are 14 residues in the CDR3. CDR3 coding DNA: TGTGCCAGCAGTGAGATAAGCAGGGGCCAGCCCCAGCATTTT. This translates into CASSEISRGQPQHF.

The chain employs TRBV4-3 and TRBJ1-2; the D gene is possibly TRBD1 (5 bases). The CDR3 is 14 amino acids. Germline loops: CDR1 LGHNA, CDR2 YSLEER. V shed 1 base and J shed 8 bases, with 14 bases lying between them. The CDR3 nucleotides are TGCGCCAGCAGCCAAGTAAGGGGATCAAAAGGCTACACCTTC. It is translated as CASSQVRGSKGYTF.

The chain recombines TRBV4-2 with TRBJ2-3, with 7 bases fitting TRBD2. The CDR3 totals 17 residues. The V segment lost 2 bases and the J segment 1 base; nucleotides outside the gene matches: 9. Germline assignment: CDR1 LGHNA and CDR2 YNFKEQ. This chain's CDR3 is CASSQLLGGGGTDTQYF. In nucleotides, the CDR3 is TGTGCCAGCAGCCAACTATTGGGGGGGGGAGGCACAGATACGCAGTATTTT.

This sequence joins TRBV27 and TRBJ2-1, with no clear D. This CDR3 contains 14 residues. Germline V gene data show CDR1 as MNHEY and CDR2 as SMNVEV (reference sequence). V gave up 5 bases and J gave up 6 bases, with 14 bases separating them. The CDR3 spells CASSPLGRFNEQFF. In nucleotides, the CDR3 is TGTGCCAGCAGTCCCCTTGGGCGTTTCAATGAGCAGTTCTTC.

The chain joins TRBV19 to TRBJ2-7, with TRBD1 matching 10 bases. CDR1 and CDR2 from the germline V gene are LNHDA and SQIVND (reference sequence). This CDR3 has 17 amino acids. Losses at the gene ends were 5 bases for V and 5 bases for J; bases not matched to a gene: 15. The CDR3 here is CASSLILRTGGLDEQYF. For the CDR3, the DNA is TGTGCCAGTAGTCTTATACTTCGGACAGGGGGTCTGGACGAGCAGTACTTC.

The rearrangement links TRBV27 to TRBJ2-7, with TRBD1 matching over 7 bases. Losses at the gene ends were 5 bases for V and 5 bases for J; bases not matched to a gene: 6. The germline gives CDR1 MNHEY, CDR2 SMNVEV (reference sequence). There are 13 residues in the CDR3. CDR3: CASSPQGVNEQYV. The CDR3 bases are TGTGCCAGCAGTCCTCAGGGGGTGAACGAGCAGTACGTC.